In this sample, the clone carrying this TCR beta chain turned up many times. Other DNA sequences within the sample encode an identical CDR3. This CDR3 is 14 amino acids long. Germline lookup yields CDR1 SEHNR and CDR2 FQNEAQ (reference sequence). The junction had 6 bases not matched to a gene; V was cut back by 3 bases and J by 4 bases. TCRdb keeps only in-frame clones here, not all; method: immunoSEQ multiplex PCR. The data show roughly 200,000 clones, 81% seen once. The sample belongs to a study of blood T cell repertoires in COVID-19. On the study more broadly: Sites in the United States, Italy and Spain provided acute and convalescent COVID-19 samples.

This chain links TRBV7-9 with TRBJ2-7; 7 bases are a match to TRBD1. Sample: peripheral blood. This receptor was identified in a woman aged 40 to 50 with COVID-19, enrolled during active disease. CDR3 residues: CASSLPGQPYEQYF. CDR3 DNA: TGTGCCAGCAGCTTGCCGGGACAGCCGTACGAGCAGTACTTC. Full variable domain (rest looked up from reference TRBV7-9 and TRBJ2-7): DTGVSQNPRHKITKRGQNVTFRCDPISEHNRLYWYRQTLGQGPEFLTYFQNEAQLEKSRLLSDRFSAERPKGSFSTLEIQRTEQGDSAMYLCASSLPGQPYEQYFGPGTRLTVT.